This T cell receptor (beta chain) is drawn from a study of CD8 T cells in ankylosing spondylitis. Via MiXCR, TCRdb re-called the 5' RACE reads, giving one row per CDR3 protein. The sample carries around 540,000 distinct CDR3 sequences, roughly 13% recorded once. Study-wide findings and caveats: In ankylosing spondylitis blood, a motif of several highly homologous TCR beta variants appeared characteristic. Clones linked with disease were CD8+ and fairly uncommon in the peripheral blood.

Looked up from germline, CDR1 is DFQATT and CDR2 is SNEGSKA (reference sequence). The CDR3 is 16 amino acids. The V and J ends lost 0 bases and 2 bases respectively, with 16 bases between them. Comments on this clonotype: What it binds is unknown.

This receptor was identified in a male donor with ankylosing spondylitis. What was sequenced was blood, either unsorted or a sorted T cell fraction (not recorded which). The chain joins TRBV20-1 to TRBJ2-5, with D possibly TRBD1 on 6 matching bases. CDR3 bases: TGCAGTGCTAGAGATTCTGGGGGCGCAGGGCAAGAGACCCAGTACTTC. Its protein product is CSARDSGGAGQETQYF.